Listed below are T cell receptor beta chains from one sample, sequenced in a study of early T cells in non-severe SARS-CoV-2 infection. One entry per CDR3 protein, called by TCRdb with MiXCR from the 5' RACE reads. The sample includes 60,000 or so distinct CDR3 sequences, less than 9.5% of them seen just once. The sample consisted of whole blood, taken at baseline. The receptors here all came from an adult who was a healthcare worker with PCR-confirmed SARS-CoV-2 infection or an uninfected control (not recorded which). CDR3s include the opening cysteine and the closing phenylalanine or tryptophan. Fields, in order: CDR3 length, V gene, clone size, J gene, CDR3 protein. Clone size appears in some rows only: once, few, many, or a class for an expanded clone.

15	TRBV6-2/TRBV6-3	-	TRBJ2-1	CASSSEAGTYNEQFF
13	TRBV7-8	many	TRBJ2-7	CASRPGLSYEQYF
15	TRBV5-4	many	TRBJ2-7	CASSRNQAGGYEQYF
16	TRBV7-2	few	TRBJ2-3	CASRLGSSQSTDTQYF
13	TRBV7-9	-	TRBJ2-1	CATGTGSYNEQFF
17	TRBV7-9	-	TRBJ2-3	CASSSVIAGAGADTQYF
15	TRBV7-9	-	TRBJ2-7	CASSRGGTNSYEQYF
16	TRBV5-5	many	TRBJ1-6	CASSRRQMVENSPLHF
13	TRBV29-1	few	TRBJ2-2	CSGRDRGTGELFF
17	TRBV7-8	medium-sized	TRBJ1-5	CASTLGVRDGGNQPQHF
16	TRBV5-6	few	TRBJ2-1	CASSHRRPYSYNEQFF
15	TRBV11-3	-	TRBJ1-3	CASSSVGESGNTIYF
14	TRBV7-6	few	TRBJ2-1	CASSREALSDEQFF
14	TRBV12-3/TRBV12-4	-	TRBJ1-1	CASRTGQTNTEAFF
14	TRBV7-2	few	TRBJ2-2	CASKLGTNTGELFF
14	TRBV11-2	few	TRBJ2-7	CASSLLAGVSEQYF
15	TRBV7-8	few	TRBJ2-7	CASSLRTGASYEQYF
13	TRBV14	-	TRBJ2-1	CASSQGQYNEQFF
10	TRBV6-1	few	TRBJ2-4	CASSEYIQYF
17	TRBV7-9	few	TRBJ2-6	CASSSISGTSGANVLTF
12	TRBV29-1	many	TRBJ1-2	CSVVGLGNGYTF
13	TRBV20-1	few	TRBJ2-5	CSAINLIAETQYF
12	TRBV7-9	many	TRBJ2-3	CASSTRADTQYF
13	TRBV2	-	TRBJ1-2	CASSEQGNYGYTF
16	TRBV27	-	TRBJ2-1	CASSPRGGRPLNEQFF
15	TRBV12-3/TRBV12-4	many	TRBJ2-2	CASSPSTGNTGELFF
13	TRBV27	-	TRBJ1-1	CASSGAGNTEAFF
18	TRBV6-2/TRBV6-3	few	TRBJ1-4	CASSPAVLRMAQNEKLFF
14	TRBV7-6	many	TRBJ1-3	CASSLGPTGNTIYF
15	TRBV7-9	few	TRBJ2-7	CASSFGVGQTYEQYF
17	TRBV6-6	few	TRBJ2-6	CASSDRTGPSGANVLTF
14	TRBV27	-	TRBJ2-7	CASSRGEVIYEQYF
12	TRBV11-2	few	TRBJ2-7	CASSLGLDEQYF
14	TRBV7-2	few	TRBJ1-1	CASIGRTVNTEAFF
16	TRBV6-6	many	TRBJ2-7	CASSYPPTELPYEQYF
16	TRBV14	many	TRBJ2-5	CASSLGLALNQETQYF
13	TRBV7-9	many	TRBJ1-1	CASSLEGVTEAFF
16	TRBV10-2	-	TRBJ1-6	CASRSDSLEGNSPLHF
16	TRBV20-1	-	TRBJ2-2	CSARAGSVLNTGELFF
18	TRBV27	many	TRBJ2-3	CASSFTGTSMTSTDTQYF
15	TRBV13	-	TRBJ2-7	CASSTRPASRYEQYF
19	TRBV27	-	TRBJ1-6	CASRPGVDRGARYNSPLHF
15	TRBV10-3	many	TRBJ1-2	CAISELMGARNGYTF
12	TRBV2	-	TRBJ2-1	CASRGGGNEQFF
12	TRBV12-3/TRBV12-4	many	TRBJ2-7	CASSQDRAEQYF
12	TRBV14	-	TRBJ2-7	CASSRRKGEQYF
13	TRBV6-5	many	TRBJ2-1	CASTPGGVLEQFF
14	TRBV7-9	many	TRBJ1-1	CASSRQGANTEAFF
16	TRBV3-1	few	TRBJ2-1	CASSRRPAPPNNEQFF